Sequencing of this T cell receptor (beta chain) was carried out in a study of T cell repertoires in cytomegalovirus infection. For the study at large: Public TCR beta signatures provided an indication of both CMV infection and a matching HLA type. Whole-study findings and limits: Identification of carriers of CMV plus the relevant HLA was achieved through cumulative public TCR beta family frequency. Clonotype analysis showed dominance of the ex vivo response by HLA-C-restricted CMV-specific TCR beta clonotypes.

TCRdb independently ran MiXCR on the reads; one entry per CDR3 protein. The table shows 230,000 or so distinct CDR3 sequences, with approximately 15% occurring only once. The CDR3 runs 12 residues. V gave up 8 bases and J gave up 2 bases, with 10 bases separating them. Per the germline V gene, CDR1 is SNHLY and CDR2 is FYNNEI. The table lists this clonotype with a few counts. Its specificity is unknown. This sequence was found in a human donor in good health (CMV status not recorded). Some clones in this sample may be carry-over from other donors' samples. J is TRBJ2-7 and V is TRBV2; D unclear. Sequencing input: CD8+ T cells from PBMCs. Here the CDR3 DNA reads TGTGCCAGCGGGATCACCGCCTACGAGCAGTACTTC. Its protein is CASGITAYEQYF.